This TCR beta chain derives from a study of T cells in localized non-small cell lung cancer. On this clone itself: Its antigen is as yet unknown.

Clones were read by immunoSEQ multiplex PCR, and TCRdb kept only the in-frame ones, dropping some. The sample lists 20,000 or so clones; roughly 90% were seen once. There are 14 residues in the CDR3. The germline V gene has CDR1 SGHDT and CDR2 YYEEEE. Trimming left V 0 bases short and J 2 bases short, with 8 bases between. Findings of the study overall: The highest T cell clonality was in uninvolved adjacent lung, above tumor.

The sequence came from a male donor aged 60 or over with stage I squamous cell lung carcinoma. The chain combines TRBV5-6 with TRBJ1-2; a weak D match, TRBD1 (5 bases). Specimen: peripheral blood, collected before any cancer treatment. The CDR3 sequence: CASSLGPGNYGYTF. CDR3 DNA sequence: TGTGCCAGCAGCTTGGGGCCAGGGAACTATGGCTACACCTTC.